The clone carrying this T cell receptor (beta chain) was picked up many times. Its antigen is not identified. The data belong to a study of beta chain features in type 1 diabetes. The study's findings and limits: Researchers report that Type 1 diabetes patients had moderately but significantly shorter TCRB CDR3s across all four CD4+ subsets.

The germline CDR1 and CDR2 sequences are SGHTA and FQGNSA. CDR3 length: 16 amino acids. The V gene end was trimmed by 1 base and the J gene end by 0 bases; junction bases not matched to a gene: 1. Expressed TCRB transcripts got sequenced, as all isolated RNA was reverse transcribed. Produced via immunoSEQ multiplex PCR; TCRdb's table is partial and in-frame only. The sample gives about 340,000 clones, roughly 8.8% of which show up once; roughly 1% is in the top ten. Based on CD45RO/CCR7/CD25/CD127/CD95/CD27, CD4+ regulatory, stem cell-like memory, naive and central memory cells were sorted. This TCR was sampled from a young man with type 1 diabetes. Sequencing used central memory CD4+ T cells from blood. This chain connects TRBV7-2 to TRBJ2-3, with 10 bases identical to TRBD1. The CDR3 DNA follows: TGTGCCAGCAGCTTAGGGGGACAGGGGAGCACAGATACGCAGTATTTT. Residues: CASSLGGQGSTDTQYF.